This T cell receptor beta chain is drawn from a study of blood T cell repertoires in COVID-19 (dated by TCRdb to the early 2020s). A note on the overall study: Samples covering the acute and convalescent phases of COVID-19 were provided by collaborators in the United States, Italy and Spain. The material from the prospective study consisted of cDNA or gDNA derived from T cells, B-cell-depleted T cells, or PBMCs. The dataset comprised deeply sampled blood TCRbeta repertoires from subjects exposed to, actively infected with, or recovered from COVID-19. The repertoires were released in a freely available public database intended as a resource for research on the immune response to SARS-CoV-2. Samples came from the ongoing ImmuneRACE study (first 160 participants) plus 1,254 subjects from 6 global collaborators. Sample metadata almost always included a de-identified subject ID, COVID-19 status, age in years and sex. HLA class I and class II types, where available, came from metadata supplied by the sample provider rather than from assay-based typing. Here is what the overall study found, with its caveats: The amount of clinical and demographic metadata varied by source and participant and was provided uncurated.

From cysteine to phenylalanine, the CDR3 is 12 amino acids long. Only the CDR3 portion is preserved as DNA: 36 bases, with reading frame beginning at the first base. From a lookup of the germline V gene, CDR1 and CDR2 are MNHEY and SVGAGI. The trim is 5 bases for V and 3 bases for J, with a gap of 7 bases between the germline ends. As to this clone: No cognate antigen has been identified for it. Base qualities are not provided; no much larger clone lies one nucleotide away.

TCRbeta CDR3 regions were amplified from genomic DNA by means of the immunoSEQ Assay, a bias-controlled multiplex PCR. On the study's bioinformatics: Within the assay, amplification of reference gene primers was used to estimate how many nucleated cells each sample contained. Sequence reads were collapsed and filtered to measure the absolute abundance of every unique TCRbeta CDR3 rearrangement. For each sample, productive Simpson clonality was calculated as the square root of Simpson's diversity index across productive rearrangements. Not all clones reach the TCRdb copy of this immuneACCESS table, which keeps in-frame sequences only. Checked studies attribute under half of the gap to unresolved V genes and leave the rest unexplained. V and J calls and clone size follow that table, whereas D and trimming were derived from the DNA. A total of tens of thousands of clones appear in this sample, 89% of them only once. The top ten hold under 5.5% of the sample.

One collaborating source in Seattle enrolled patients while the patients were actively infected and followed the patients over time throughout the course of disease. Whole blood was collected in K2EDTA tubes by collaborating institutions according to the institutions' own protocols. Collaborator samples were shipped for TCRbeta analysis as frozen whole blood, isolated PBMCs, or DNA extracted from either sample type. The clonotype comes from a man in his sixties with COVID-19, enrolled during active disease. What was sequenced was peripheral blood. This chain is built from TRBV6-5 and TRBJ1-1; TRBD1 is possibly the D segment (5 matching bases). The bases are TGTGCCAGCAGTAAGGGGTACACTGAAGCTTTCTTT. It translates to CASSKGYTEAFF.